The source of this TCR beta chain is a study of technical replicates of blood from a handful of donors. The repertoire was sequenced with immunoSEQ multiplex PCR; TCRdb's copy has only in-frame clones and lacks some. The sample comprises 65,000 to 90,000 clones, 85% to 95% of which are singletons, and 4% to 5% rests with the top ten. The sequenced sample was PBMCs. The sequence derives from a human donor in good health. Some clones in this sample may be carry-over from other donors' samples.

The CDR3 here is CASSPYLATHYEQYF. CDR3 coding DNA: TGTGCCAGTAGTCCCTACCTAGCGACGCACTACGAGCAGTACTTC. The chain links TRBV19 to TRBJ2-7, with a tentative D call TRBD2 (6 bases). The V end lost 5 bases, the J end lost 3 bases, and 17 bases lay between the germline ends. CDR1 LNHDA and CDR2 SQIVND come from the germline V gene (reference sequence). This CDR3 is built from 15 residues.